Listed here are 23 T cell receptor beta chains from one sample, sequenced in a study of Ad26.COV2.S vaccination and SARS-CoV-2 variants (dated by TCRdb to 2020 to 2022). To prepare the library, the immunoSEQ multiplex PCR assay was applied. TCRdb re-hosts the immuneACCESS table, in-frame sequences only. Its copies lack some clones; in the studies checked, an unresolved V gene accounts for under half of them, and the cause for the rest is not known. The sample table holds about 350,000 clones, of which around nine tenths were seen once. Approximately 12% of the sample goes to the ten largest clones. This sample's treatment or condition label indicates: around 19 received Ad26.COV2.S at low or high dose, single or two shots; several received placebo; per-sample allocation not given. Repertoires of vaccine and placebo recipients were sequenced from samples collected on day 63 after the first injection.

The sequences come from peripheral blood, collected in a trial of Ad26.COV2.S vaccine versus placebo. The receptors were sampled from a person between 18 and 65 years old who received the Ad26.COV2.S COVID-19 vaccine or a placebo.

The rearrangement uses TRBV4-3 and TRBJ1-1; 11 bases align to TRBD1. Germline assignment: CDR1 LGHNA and CDR2 YSLEER. The ends lost 4 bases at V and 5 bases at J; junction bases unmatched: 6. The CDR3 contains 15 residues. In DNA, the CDR3 is TGCGCCAGCAGCCGTGGGACAGGGGGTGGAACTGAAGCTTTCTTT. Its translation: CASSRGTGGGTEAFF.

The chain links TRBV6-2 or TRBV6-3 to TRBJ2-1; D is uncertain. V was clipped by 2 bases and J by 4 bases, with 18 bases between them. Germline lookup yields CDR1 MNHEY and CDR2 SVGEGT. There are 17 residues in the CDR3. The DNA of the CDR3 is TGTGCCAGCAGTTACAATAGTTTGGGGAAGGTATACAATGAGCAGTTCTTC. This sequence encodes CASSYNSLGKVYNEQFF.

The chain couples TRBV28 to TRBJ1-5; the D is unclear. The V end lost 2 bases, the J end lost 3 bases, and 8 bases lay between the germline ends. The CDR3 contains 14 residues. Germline V gene sequence: CDR1 MDHEN, CDR2 SYDVKM. For the CDR3, the DNA is TGTGCCAGCAGTTTACCAGGAGACAATCAGCCCCAGCATTTT. Its protein product is CASSLPGDNQPQHF.

The chain links TRBV6-2 or TRBV6-3 to TRBJ2-5, with D perhaps matching TRBD1 or TRBD2 (5 bases each). Germline V gives CDR1 MNHEY, CDR2 SVGEGT. The CDR3 is made up of 14 amino acids. V lost 5 bases to trimming and J lost 1 base, with 11 bases between them. This CDR3 reads CASSPGRLQETQYF. CDR3 bases: TGTGCCAGCAGTCCGGGGCGTCTCCAAGAGACCCAGTACTTC.

The V and J genes are TRBV6-4 and TRBJ2-7; unclear D gene. Trimming cost V 8 bases and J 3 bases, with 20 bases left between them. The germline CDR1 and CDR2 sequences are MRHNA and SNTAGT. The CDR3 is 15 amino acids. The CDR3 loop is CASGRNYGGRYEQYF. CDR3 in DNA: TGTGCCAGCGGCCGTAATTACGGCGGCCGCTACGAGCAGTACTTC.

The chain employs TRBV12-3 or TRBV12-4 and TRBJ1-1; possible D gene TRBD1, 5 bases. This CDR3 region has 12 residues. The V gene lost 6 bases and the J gene lost 3 bases, with 8 bases spanning the gap. Here the CDR3 reads CASRGGYTEAFF. CDR3 coding DNA: TGTGCCAGCAGGGGGGGATACACTGAAGCTTTCTTT.

The chain has TRBV12-3 or TRBV12-4 and TRBJ2-6; D uncertain. V lost 7 bases and J 0 bases, leaving 4 bases between the germline ends. The CDR3 totals 13 residues. The CDR3 bases are TGTGCCAGCAATCTCTCTGGGGCCAACGTCCTGACTTTC. Its protein product is CASNLSGANVLTF.

This clone came up once. This rearrangement joins TRBV28 to TRBJ1-1; D remains ambiguous. Trimming stripped 3 bases from V and 6 bases from J, with 11 bases between. This CDR3 has 13 residues. The germline CDR1 and CDR2 sequences are MDHEN and SYDVKM. This CDR3 reads CASSFVLASEAFF. Here the CDR3 DNA reads TGTGCCAGCAGTTTCGTCTTGGCCTCTGAAGCTTTCTTT. Full variable domain (rest looked up from reference TRBV28 and TRBJ1-1): DVKVTQSSRYLVKRTGEKVFLECVQDMDHENMFWYRQDPGLGLRLIYFSYDVKMKEKGDIPEGYSVSREKKERFSLILESASTNQTSMYLCASSFVLASEAFFGQGTRLTVV.

The V and J genes are TRBV6-1 and TRBJ1-1; D gene uncertain. V was shortened by 2 bases and J by 3 bases, with 10 bases between the two germline ends. CDR3 length equals 14 residues. CDR1 is MNHNS, CDR2 SASEGT, per germline. CDR3 residues: CASSEPGMYTEAFF. In nucleotides, the CDR3 is TGTGCCAGCAGTGAACCGGGTATGTACACTGAAGCTTTCTTT.

As regards this clone: The junction differs from germline at one of its ends, possibly a read error. The gene calls are TRBV24-1 and TRBJ2-1; D gene unclear. The CDR3 length is 12 residues. Germline CDR1 KGHDR, CDR2 SFDVKD. Here the CDR3 reads CATSDSGRNQLF. The CDR3 nucleotides read TGTGCCACCAGTGATTCGGGCAGGAATCAGCTCTTC.

The V gene is TRBV27, the J gene TRBJ2-1, with D uncertain. Germline CDR1 MNHEY, CDR2 SMNVEV (reference sequence). The CDR3 runs to 17 residues. V was clipped by 2 bases and J by 2 bases, with 16 bases between them. CDR3 residues: CASSLLPRGATYNEQFF. Here the CDR3 DNA reads TGTGCCAGCAGTTTACTCCCCCGCGGCGCGACCTACAATGAGCAGTTCTTC.

V is TRBV9 and J is TRBJ2-3; 7 bases agree with TRBD2. J lost 4 bases, V lost 7 bases, and 6 bases had no gene match. This CDR3 contains 13 residues. In germline, CDR1 is SGDLS, CDR2 YYNGEE. In DNA, the CDR3 is TGTGCCAGCGAAGGACTAGTGCCAGATACGCAGTATTTT. Protein product: CASEGLVPDTQYF.

The chain recombines TRBV3-1 (or the pseudogene TRBV3-2) with TRBJ1-2; D is unclear. V was pared by 1 base and J by 0 bases, with 0 bases between. The CDR3 totals 12 residues. Germline-derived CDR1 and CDR2 are LGHDT and YNNKEL (reference sequence). The CDR3 nucleotides are TGTGCCAGCAGCCAAGCTAACTATGGCTACACCTTC. Residues: CASSQANYGYTF.

CDR3 region: CASSRPGKLFF. The CDR3 bases are TGTGCCAGCAGTCGGCCCGGGAAACTGTTTTTT. The chain carries TRBV28 and TRBJ1-4; D remains ambiguous. CDR1 is MDHEN, CDR2 SYDVKM, per germline. Trimming cost V 5 bases and J 11 bases, with 9 bases left between them. The CDR3 spans 11 residues.

The chain links TRBV6-1 to TRBJ1-2; D ambiguous. V was shortened by 0 bases and J by 3 bases, with 8 bases between the two germline ends. In germline, CDR1 is MNHNS, CDR2 SASEGT. CDR3 length: 14 residues. CDR3 nucleotides: TGTGCCAGCAGTGAAGCGGGGAGTTACTATGGCTACACCTTC. Translated: CASSEAGSYYGYTF.

This clone was seen more than once but under ten times. The chain combines TRBV28 with TRBJ2-1; D possibly corresponds to TRBD2 (5 bases). V lost 7 bases and J lost 13, with 17 bases in between. The CDR3 length is 12 residues. Germline CDR1 MDHEN, CDR2 SYDVKM. CDR3: CASTPPRGGQFF. In DNA form, the CDR3 reads TGTGCCAGCACTCCCCCACGAGGAGGCCAGTTCTTC.

This sequence joins TRBV6-5 and TRBJ2-5; D gene uncertain. V gave up 6 bases and J gave up 1 base, with 12 bases separating them. There are 14 residues in the CDR3. In germline, CDR1 is MNHEY, CDR2 SVGAGI. This chain's CDR3 is CASRETRSQETQYF. The CDR3 DNA is TGTGCCAGCAGAGAGACACGGAGCCAAGAGACCCAGTACTTC.

The chain employs TRBV28 and TRBJ2-1, with D perhaps TRBD2 (6 bases). Looked up from germline, CDR1 is MDHEN and CDR2 is SYDVKM. With 5 bases removed from V and 6 bases from J, the gap between germline ends came to 23 bases. This CDR3 contains 17 residues. The CDR3 DNA follows: TGTGCCAGCAGTAACCCCCCCTTGGCGGGACTTCTCAATGAGCAGTTCTTC. Its protein product is CASSNPPLAGLLNEQFF.

V gene TRBV9 combines with J gene TRBJ2-3, with TRBD2 identical over 9 bases. The CDR3 spans 16 residues. Germline loops: CDR1 SGDLS, CDR2 YYNGEE. V lost 0 bases, J lost 7 bases, and 9 bases stayed unmatched. DNA of the CDR3: TGTGCCAGCAGCGTAGCTATGGCGGGAGGGCCCCATACGCAGTATTTT. Its translation: CASSVAMAGGPHTQYF.

This clone was recorded a few times. V and J are TRBV4-2 and TRBJ1-1; 8 nucleotides match TRBD1. Germline V lookup: CDR1 LGHNA, CDR2 YNFKEQ. Trimming cost V 3 bases and J 5 bases; bases outside gene matches: 8. CDR3 length equals 15 residues. The CDR3 DNA reads TGTGCCAGCAGCCATATGGCAGGGGGCCGAACTGAAGCTTTCTTT. Translating it yields CASSHMAGGRTEAFF.

The chain joins TRBV6-2 or TRBV6-3 to TRBJ1-5, with a possible D match to TRBD1 (6 bases). CDR1 and CDR2 from the germline V gene are MNHEY and SVGEGT. V dropped 6 bases and J dropped 3 bases, with 12 bases sitting between them. This CDR3 contains 14 residues. DNA of the CDR3: TGTGCCAGCAGCCCCACAGGGAACAATCAGCCCCAGCATTTT. This sequence encodes CASSPTGNNQPQHF.

The chain employs TRBV5-1 and TRBJ2-5, with D maybe TRBD2 (5 bases). The V end lost 4 bases, the J end lost 5 bases, and 15 bases lay between the germline ends. Germline lookup yields CDR1 SGHRS and CDR2 YFSETQ. CDR3 size: 14 residues. CDR3 in amino acids: CASSGEGLGETQYF. CDR3 nucleotide sequence: TGCGCCAGCAGCGGGGAAGGACTGGGGGAGACCCAGTACTTC.

V and J are TRBV2 and TRBJ2-7, with a possible D match to TRBD1 (5 bases). V was shortened by 7 bases and J by 2 bases, with 15 bases between the two germline ends. This CDR3 spans 14 amino acids. Germline CDR1 and CDR2: SNHLY and FYNNEI. DNA for the CDR3: TGTGCCAGCAAGGGCAGGGCGACGACCTACGAGCAGTACTTC. Translated, it gives CASKGRATTYEQYF.